The clone carrying this T cell receptor (beta chain) was seen only a few times. Its antigen is currently unknown. This sample was included in a study of response to subunit inactivated influenza vaccine. Study findings and constraints: Every seasonal influenza vaccination brings in few new T cells, the authors suggested.

Germline V lookup: CDR1 SGHRS, CDR2 YFSETQ. V lost 0 bases to trimming and J lost 5 bases, with 14 bases between them. CDR3 length: 15 amino acids. One entry per CDR3 protein results from TCRdb running MiXCR on the RT-PCR reads. The sample records about 160,000 distinct CDR3 sequences, approximately 11% being singletons. The V and J genes are TRBV5-1 and TRBJ1-1; D gene ambiguous. The starting material was non-naive T cells sorted from PBMCs, obtained 45 days after vaccination. The source is a man in his fifties who received an inactivated influenza vaccine. CDR3 bases: TGCGCCAGCAGCTTGGATCGTCCGGGTGGAACTGAAGCTTTCTTT. Protein product: CASSLDRPGGTEAFF.